These 11 T cell receptor beta chains share one sample of origin, sequenced in a study of CD8+CD57+ T cells in acquired aplastic anemia. Template material for TCR beta VDJ and CDR3 profiling consisted of genomic DNA. TCRdb reprocessed the reads with MiXCR, giving one entry per CDR3 protein. The sample yields a few hundred thousand distinct CDR3 sequences, about 59% seen once. Sequenced: sorted CD4+, CD8+, or CD8+CD57+ T cells (not recorded which) from PBMCs. These receptors all stem from a human donor in good health.

This clonotype appeared a few times. The chain is built from TRBV7-2 and TRBJ1-2, with no clear D. CDR3 size: 14 residues. V was cut by 7 bases and J by 4 bases, with 16 bases left in between. Germline values: CDR1 SGHTA, CDR2 FQGNSA. The CDR3 bases are TGTGCCAGCACCCCAGACCCTAGCATCTATGGCTACACCTTC. Translation gives CASTPDPSIYGYTF.

For this clonotype: A junction end diverges from the germline sequence, so it may reflect a read error. The CDR3 sequence: CASRLGVGGGKNTKAFF. The CDR3 DNA reads as TGTGCCAGCCGGTTGGGTGTGGGAGGGGGGAAGAACACTAAAGCTTTCTTT. The genes are TRBV19 and TRBJ1-1; TRBD1 is a possible D gene (6 bases). The CDR3 contains 17 residues. Germline V gene sequence: CDR1 LNHDA, CDR2 SQIVND (reference sequence).

This chain connects TRBV5-1 to TRBJ2-1; the D gene is possibly TRBD2 (6 bases). V was cut by 0 bases and J by 3 bases, with 10 bases left in between. This CDR3 contains 15 residues. The germline CDR1 and CDR2 sequences are SGHRS and YFSETQ. In DNA form, the CDR3 reads TGCGCCAGCAGCTTGGGGGACTCCAACTACAATGAGCAGTTCTTC. This gives the protein CASSLGDSNYNEQFF.

At least ten counts were recorded for this clonotype. The chain links TRBV4-3 to TRBJ2-1; possible D gene TRBD2, 6 bases. The V gene's germline CDR1 is LGHNA and CDR2 YSLEER. Trimming left V 1 base short and J 6 bases short, with 10 bases between. This CDR3 is built from 14 residues. CDR3 coding DNA: TGCGCCAGCAGCCAAGGCGGGGACCTCAATGAGCAGTTCTTC. It specifies CASSQGGDLNEQFF.

This clonotype was observed a handful of times. This sequence joins TRBV20-1 and TRBJ2-3, with TRBD1 identical over 7 bases. The CDR3 is 13 residues long. V was pared by 5 bases and J by 0 bases, with 2 bases of the junction left unmatched. Looked up from germline, CDR1 is DFQATT and CDR2 is SNEGSKA (reference sequence). The CDR3 region has the DNA TGCAGTGCTGGGGACAGTAGCACAGATACGCAGTATTTT. It is translated as CSAGDSSTDTQYF.

In its sample, this clonotype was seen many times. The chain links TRBV3-1 to TRBJ2-7; 7 bases are shared with TRBD2. The CDR3 extends over 15 amino acids. CDR1 and CDR2 from the germline V gene are LGHDT and YNNKEL (reference sequence). The V gene end was trimmed by 4 bases and the J gene end by 1 base; junction bases not matched to a gene: 7. The CDR3 spells CASSPQRDPSYEQYF. The CDR3 DNA reads TGTGCCAGCAGCCCACAGCGGGATCCTTCCTACGAGCAGTACTTC.

This sequence joins TRBV19 and TRBJ1-1; the D gene is possibly TRBD1 (5 bases). The CDR3 covers 14 residues. The germline V and J ends were trimmed by 5 bases and 4 bases, with 14 bases remaining between them. Germline CDR1 and CDR2: LNHDA and SQIVND (reference sequence). CDR3 DNA sequence: TGTGCCAGTAGTCCAAGGGGTGGGAGCACTGAAGCTTTCTTT. This encodes CASSPRGGSTEAFF. Full variable domain (remainder filled in from reference TRBV19 and TRBJ1-1): DGGITQSPKYLFRKEGQNVTLSCEQNLNHDAMYWYRQDPGQGLRLIYYSQIVNDFQKGDIAEGYSVSREKKESFPLTVTSAQKNPTAFYLCASSPRGGSTEAFFGQGTRLTVV.

This sequence joins TRBV6-6 and TRBJ2-3; D gene ambiguous. Trimming removed 0 bases at V and 0 bases at J, with 16 bases between. This CDR3 has 18 residues. CDR1 is MNHNY, CDR2 SVGAGI, per germline (reference sequence). The CDR3 nucleotides read TGTGCCAGCAGTTACTCGGGTTTGGGCAGATCTAGCACAGATACGCAGTATTTT. Encoded protein: CASSYSGLGRSSTDTQYF.

This clonotype was seen only once. This chain links TRBV29-1 with TRBJ2-3; either TRBD1 or TRBD2 may supply D (5 bases each). V was trimmed by 4 bases and J by 0 bases, leaving 17 bases between them. The germline V gene encodes CDR1 SQVTM and CDR2 ANQGSEA. The CDR3 sequence is 16 residues long. In DNA form, the CDR3 reads TGCAGCGTTGGGCGGCAGGGACCAACTAGCACAGATACGCAGTATTTT. Encoded protein: CSVGRQGPTSTDTQYF.

This clonotype was observed a few times. A read error may be the cause here, since a much bigger clone is one base away. V is TRBV6-6 and J is TRBJ2-4; the D is unclear. CDR1 and CDR2 from the germline V gene are MNHNY and SVGAGI (reference sequence). The CDR3 runs 11 residues. CDR3 sequence: CASSSGNIRYF. DNA for the CDR3: TGTGCCAGCAGTAGTGGAAACATTCGGTACTTC.

The chain has TRBV7-9 and TRBJ2-7; 9 positions match TRBD1. The V segment lost 5 bases and the J segment 6 bases; nucleotides outside the gene matches: 8. Germline assignment: CDR1 SEHNR and CDR2 FQNEAQ (reference sequence). The CDR3 is made up of 14 amino acids. DNA for the CDR3: TGTGCCAGCAGCGATACAGGGGGCAGGGGCGAGCAGTACTTC. It encodes CASSDTGGRGEQYF.